This T cell receptor (beta chain) originates from a study of identical twins. The V gene lost 3 bases and the J gene lost 3 bases, with 15 bases spanning the gap. The CDR3 consists of 16 residues. In germline, CDR1 is LNHNV, CDR2 YYDKDF (reference sequence). TCRdb passed the 5' RACE reads through MiXCR, listing each CDR3 protein once. The sample lists about 280,000 distinct CDR3 sequences, approximately 8% seen once, with approximately 2% in the top ten. This clonotype was observed at least ten times. The data were also submitted as part of a second study, on yellow fever vaccine responses in identical twins.

The sequencing input was memory (CD45RO+) T cells sorted from blood. The clonotype originates from a woman aged 18-29 years in good health. The V gene is TRBV15, the J gene TRBJ2-4; possible D gene TRBD1, 7 bases. The CDR3, as DNA: TGTGCCACCAGCAGGTCAGGGGGGCCCAGCAAAAACATTCAGTACTTC. Translated, it gives CATSRSGGPSKNIQYF.